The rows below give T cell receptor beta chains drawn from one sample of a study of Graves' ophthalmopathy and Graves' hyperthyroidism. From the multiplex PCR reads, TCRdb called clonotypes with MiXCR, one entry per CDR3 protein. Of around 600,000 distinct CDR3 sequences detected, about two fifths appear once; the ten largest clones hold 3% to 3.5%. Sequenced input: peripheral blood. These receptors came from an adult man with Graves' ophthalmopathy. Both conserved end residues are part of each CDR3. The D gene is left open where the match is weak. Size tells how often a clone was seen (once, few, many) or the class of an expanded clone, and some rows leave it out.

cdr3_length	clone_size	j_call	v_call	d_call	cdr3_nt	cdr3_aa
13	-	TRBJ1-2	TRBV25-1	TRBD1	TGTGCCAGCAGCCAAGCACAGGGGGGTGGCTACACCTTC	CASSQAQGGGYTF
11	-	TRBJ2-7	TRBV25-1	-	TGTGCCAGCGTCGGGGCCCACGAGCAGTACTTC	CASVGAHEQYF
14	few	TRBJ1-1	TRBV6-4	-	TGTGCCAGCTCACCACTGGCAACGGAGACTGAAGCTTTCTTT	CASSPLATETEAFF
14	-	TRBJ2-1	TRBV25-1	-	TGTGCCAGCAGGCGGGCAGGGTCCTACAATGAGCAGTTCTTC	CASRRAGSYNEQFF
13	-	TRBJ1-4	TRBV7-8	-	TGCGCCAGCAGCCAATCGGACAGCCAAAAACTGCTTTTT	CASSQSDSQKLLF
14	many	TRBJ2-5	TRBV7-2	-	TGTGCCAGCAGCTTGGCGGGGCACCAAGAGACCCAGTACTTC	CASSLAGHQETQYF
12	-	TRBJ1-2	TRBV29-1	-	TGCAGCGCCTCGTCAGGGGTTCGTGGCTACACCTTC	CSASSGVRGYTF
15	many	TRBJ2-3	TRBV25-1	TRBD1	TGTGCCAGCAGTTCCGGACAGGGGCGAGGAGATACGCAGTATTTT	CASSSGQGRGDTQYF
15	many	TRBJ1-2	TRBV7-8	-	TGTGCCAGCAGCTTATCAACAACAGGGCGCTATGGCTACACCTTC	CASSLSTTGRYGYTF
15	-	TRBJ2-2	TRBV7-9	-	TGTGCCAGCAGCCAAGTGGGGGCCGACACCGGGGAGCTGTTTTTT	CASSQVGADTGELFF
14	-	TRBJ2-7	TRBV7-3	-	TGTGTTAGCAGCATACACAGGCCCCTTACCGGGCAGTACTTC	CVSSIHRPLTGQYF
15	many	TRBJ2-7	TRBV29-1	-	TGCAGCGTTGAAGATCCTAGCGCGGACCCCTACGAGCAGTACTTC	CSVEDPSADPYEQYF
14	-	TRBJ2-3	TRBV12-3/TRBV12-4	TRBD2	TGTGCCAGCAGGGGGACTAGCGGGGAAGGTACGCAGTATTTT	CASRGTSGEGTQYF
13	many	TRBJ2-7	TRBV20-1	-	TGCAGTGCTAGTCAGAGTGTTAATGGGGAACAGTACTTC	CSASQSVNGEQYF
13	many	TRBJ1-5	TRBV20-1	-	TGCAGCGCCCTAGGGGGTACAGGTCAGCCCCAGCATTTT	CSALGGTGQPQHF
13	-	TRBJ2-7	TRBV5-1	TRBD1	TGCGCCAGCAGCCTTGGGACAGGGGGCCAGCAGTACTTC	CASSLGTGGQQYF
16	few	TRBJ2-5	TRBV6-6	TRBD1	TGTGCCAGCAGCCACGACAGGGGGATTAGGCAAGAGACCCAGTACTTC	CASSHDRGIRQETQYF
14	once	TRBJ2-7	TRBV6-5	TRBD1	TGTGCCAGCAGTTATCTGACAGGGGATGACGAGCAGTACTTC	CASSYLTGDDEQYF
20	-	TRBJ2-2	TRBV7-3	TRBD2	TGTGCCAGCAGCTCACGGCGATCCGGACTAGCGGGGGGGATCACCGGGGAGCTGTTTTTT	CASSSRRSGLAGGITGELFF
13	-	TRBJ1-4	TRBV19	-	TGTGCCAGTAGTAGGATGGCTAATGAAAAACTGTTTTTT	CASSRMANEKLFF
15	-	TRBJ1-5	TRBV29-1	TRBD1	TGCAGCGGGGGACAGGGGGCGGGTAGCAATCAGCCCCAGCATTTT	CSGGQGAGSNQPQHF
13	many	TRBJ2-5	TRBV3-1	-	TGTGCCAGCAGCCAGTATACTCAAGAGACCCAGTACTTC	CASSQYTQETQYF
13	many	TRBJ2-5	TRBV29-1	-	TGCAGCACGAGCGGCAGGCTCCAAGAGACCCAGTACTTC	CSTSGRLQETQYF
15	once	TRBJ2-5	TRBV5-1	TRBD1	TGCGCCAGCAGCTCCCGGGACAGGGGGCGGGAGACCCAGTACTTC	CASSSRDRGRETQYF
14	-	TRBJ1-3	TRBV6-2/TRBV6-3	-	TGTGCCAGCAGTTCTCCGGGTTCTGGAAACACCATATATTTT	CASSSPGSGNTIYF
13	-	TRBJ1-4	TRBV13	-	TGTGCCACCAGGGGAACAGGGTCTGAAAAACTGTTTTTT	CATRGTGSEKLFF
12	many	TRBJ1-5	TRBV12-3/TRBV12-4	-	TGTGCCAGCAGACAGGGAGGTCAGCCCCAGCATTTT	CASRQGGQPQHF
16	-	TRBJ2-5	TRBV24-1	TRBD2	TGTGCCAGCAGTTTATACAGCGGGGGGGCTCAAGAGACCCAGTACTTC	CASSLYSGGAQETQYF
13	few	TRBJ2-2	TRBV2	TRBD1	TGTGCCAGCAGCCGGACAGGGTACGGGGAGCTGTTTTTT	CASSRTGYGELFF
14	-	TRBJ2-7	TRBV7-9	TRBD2	TGTGCCTGGTCTCGACTAGCGGGGAGATACGAGCAGTACTTC	CAWSRLAGRYEQYF
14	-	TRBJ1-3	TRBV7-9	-	TGTGCCAGCGGGGGCGAAGGCACGGGAAACACCATATACTTT	CASGGEGTGNTIYF
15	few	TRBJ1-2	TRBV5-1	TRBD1	TGCGCCAGCAGCTTGGACCCCGGGACAGGGGCTGGCTACACCTTC	CASSLDPGTGAGYTF
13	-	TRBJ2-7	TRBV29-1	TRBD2	TGCAGCGAGGGGACTAGCGGGGCCTACGAGCAGTACTTC	CSEGTSGAYEQYF
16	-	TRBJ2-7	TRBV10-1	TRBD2	TGCGCCAGCAGGAGAAGACTAGCGGATCATCCCTACGAGCAGTACTTC	CASRRRLADHPYEQYF
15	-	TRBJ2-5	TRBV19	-	TGTGCCAGTAGTATAGGGGGTCGGGCTCGGGAGACCCAGTACTTC	CASSIGGRARETQYF
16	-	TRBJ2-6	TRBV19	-	TGTGCCAGTAGGCCTACAGGGTCGACCGGGGCCAACGTCCTGACTTTC	CASRPTGSTGANVLTF
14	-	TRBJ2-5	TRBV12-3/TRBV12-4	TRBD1	TGTGCCAGCAGTTTTACAGGGGCGACCGGGGCCCAGTACTTC	CASSFTGATGAQYF